This T cell receptor (beta chain) is from a study of cytomegalovirus exposure and HLA in healthy donors. The PCR used 60 Vbeta and 13 Jbeta primers. Clones were sequenced by immunoSEQ multiplex PCR, and TCRdb holds only the in-frame ones, with some missing. Among about 180,000 clones listed, approximately 81% were seen once. Though probably carrying unrecorded immune exposures, donors were nominally healthy at sampling. CDR3 length: 11 amino acids. The V gene's germline CDR1 is SQVTM and CDR2 ANQGSEA. Comment on this clone: Its target is not known. A junction end diverges from the germline sequence, so it may reflect a read error. Distinct nucleotide sequences in the sample also encode this CDR3.

General study points: Some highly shared sequence variants likely arose as a pipeline artifact. Trimming of TCR beta V- and J-genes showed a link, identified in a later analysis, to a missense DCLRE1C variant.

The rearrangement uses TRBV29-1 and TRBJ2-1, with a weak D call TRBD2 (5 bases). Sequencing was done on a sample of PBMCs. This clonotype was sampled from a female donor in good health and CMV-seronegative. The CDR3 loop reads CSVPPYYEQFF. CDR3 bases: TGTAGCGTTCCGCCTTACTATGAGCAGTTCTTC.